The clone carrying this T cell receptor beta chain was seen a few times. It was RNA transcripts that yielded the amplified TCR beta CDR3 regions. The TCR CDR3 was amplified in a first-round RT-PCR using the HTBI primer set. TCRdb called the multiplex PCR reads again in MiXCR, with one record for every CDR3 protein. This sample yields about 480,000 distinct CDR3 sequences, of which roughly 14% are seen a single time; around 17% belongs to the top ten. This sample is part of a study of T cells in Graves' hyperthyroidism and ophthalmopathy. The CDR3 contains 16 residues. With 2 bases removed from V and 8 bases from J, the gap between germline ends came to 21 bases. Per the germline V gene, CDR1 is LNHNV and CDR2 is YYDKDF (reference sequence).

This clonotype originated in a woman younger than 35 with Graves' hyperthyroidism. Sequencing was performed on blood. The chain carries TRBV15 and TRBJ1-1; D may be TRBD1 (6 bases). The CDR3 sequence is CATSRNRFRQALEAFF. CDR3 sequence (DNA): TGTGCCACCAGCAGAAATAGGTTTAGACAGGCCCTGGAAGCTTTCTTT.